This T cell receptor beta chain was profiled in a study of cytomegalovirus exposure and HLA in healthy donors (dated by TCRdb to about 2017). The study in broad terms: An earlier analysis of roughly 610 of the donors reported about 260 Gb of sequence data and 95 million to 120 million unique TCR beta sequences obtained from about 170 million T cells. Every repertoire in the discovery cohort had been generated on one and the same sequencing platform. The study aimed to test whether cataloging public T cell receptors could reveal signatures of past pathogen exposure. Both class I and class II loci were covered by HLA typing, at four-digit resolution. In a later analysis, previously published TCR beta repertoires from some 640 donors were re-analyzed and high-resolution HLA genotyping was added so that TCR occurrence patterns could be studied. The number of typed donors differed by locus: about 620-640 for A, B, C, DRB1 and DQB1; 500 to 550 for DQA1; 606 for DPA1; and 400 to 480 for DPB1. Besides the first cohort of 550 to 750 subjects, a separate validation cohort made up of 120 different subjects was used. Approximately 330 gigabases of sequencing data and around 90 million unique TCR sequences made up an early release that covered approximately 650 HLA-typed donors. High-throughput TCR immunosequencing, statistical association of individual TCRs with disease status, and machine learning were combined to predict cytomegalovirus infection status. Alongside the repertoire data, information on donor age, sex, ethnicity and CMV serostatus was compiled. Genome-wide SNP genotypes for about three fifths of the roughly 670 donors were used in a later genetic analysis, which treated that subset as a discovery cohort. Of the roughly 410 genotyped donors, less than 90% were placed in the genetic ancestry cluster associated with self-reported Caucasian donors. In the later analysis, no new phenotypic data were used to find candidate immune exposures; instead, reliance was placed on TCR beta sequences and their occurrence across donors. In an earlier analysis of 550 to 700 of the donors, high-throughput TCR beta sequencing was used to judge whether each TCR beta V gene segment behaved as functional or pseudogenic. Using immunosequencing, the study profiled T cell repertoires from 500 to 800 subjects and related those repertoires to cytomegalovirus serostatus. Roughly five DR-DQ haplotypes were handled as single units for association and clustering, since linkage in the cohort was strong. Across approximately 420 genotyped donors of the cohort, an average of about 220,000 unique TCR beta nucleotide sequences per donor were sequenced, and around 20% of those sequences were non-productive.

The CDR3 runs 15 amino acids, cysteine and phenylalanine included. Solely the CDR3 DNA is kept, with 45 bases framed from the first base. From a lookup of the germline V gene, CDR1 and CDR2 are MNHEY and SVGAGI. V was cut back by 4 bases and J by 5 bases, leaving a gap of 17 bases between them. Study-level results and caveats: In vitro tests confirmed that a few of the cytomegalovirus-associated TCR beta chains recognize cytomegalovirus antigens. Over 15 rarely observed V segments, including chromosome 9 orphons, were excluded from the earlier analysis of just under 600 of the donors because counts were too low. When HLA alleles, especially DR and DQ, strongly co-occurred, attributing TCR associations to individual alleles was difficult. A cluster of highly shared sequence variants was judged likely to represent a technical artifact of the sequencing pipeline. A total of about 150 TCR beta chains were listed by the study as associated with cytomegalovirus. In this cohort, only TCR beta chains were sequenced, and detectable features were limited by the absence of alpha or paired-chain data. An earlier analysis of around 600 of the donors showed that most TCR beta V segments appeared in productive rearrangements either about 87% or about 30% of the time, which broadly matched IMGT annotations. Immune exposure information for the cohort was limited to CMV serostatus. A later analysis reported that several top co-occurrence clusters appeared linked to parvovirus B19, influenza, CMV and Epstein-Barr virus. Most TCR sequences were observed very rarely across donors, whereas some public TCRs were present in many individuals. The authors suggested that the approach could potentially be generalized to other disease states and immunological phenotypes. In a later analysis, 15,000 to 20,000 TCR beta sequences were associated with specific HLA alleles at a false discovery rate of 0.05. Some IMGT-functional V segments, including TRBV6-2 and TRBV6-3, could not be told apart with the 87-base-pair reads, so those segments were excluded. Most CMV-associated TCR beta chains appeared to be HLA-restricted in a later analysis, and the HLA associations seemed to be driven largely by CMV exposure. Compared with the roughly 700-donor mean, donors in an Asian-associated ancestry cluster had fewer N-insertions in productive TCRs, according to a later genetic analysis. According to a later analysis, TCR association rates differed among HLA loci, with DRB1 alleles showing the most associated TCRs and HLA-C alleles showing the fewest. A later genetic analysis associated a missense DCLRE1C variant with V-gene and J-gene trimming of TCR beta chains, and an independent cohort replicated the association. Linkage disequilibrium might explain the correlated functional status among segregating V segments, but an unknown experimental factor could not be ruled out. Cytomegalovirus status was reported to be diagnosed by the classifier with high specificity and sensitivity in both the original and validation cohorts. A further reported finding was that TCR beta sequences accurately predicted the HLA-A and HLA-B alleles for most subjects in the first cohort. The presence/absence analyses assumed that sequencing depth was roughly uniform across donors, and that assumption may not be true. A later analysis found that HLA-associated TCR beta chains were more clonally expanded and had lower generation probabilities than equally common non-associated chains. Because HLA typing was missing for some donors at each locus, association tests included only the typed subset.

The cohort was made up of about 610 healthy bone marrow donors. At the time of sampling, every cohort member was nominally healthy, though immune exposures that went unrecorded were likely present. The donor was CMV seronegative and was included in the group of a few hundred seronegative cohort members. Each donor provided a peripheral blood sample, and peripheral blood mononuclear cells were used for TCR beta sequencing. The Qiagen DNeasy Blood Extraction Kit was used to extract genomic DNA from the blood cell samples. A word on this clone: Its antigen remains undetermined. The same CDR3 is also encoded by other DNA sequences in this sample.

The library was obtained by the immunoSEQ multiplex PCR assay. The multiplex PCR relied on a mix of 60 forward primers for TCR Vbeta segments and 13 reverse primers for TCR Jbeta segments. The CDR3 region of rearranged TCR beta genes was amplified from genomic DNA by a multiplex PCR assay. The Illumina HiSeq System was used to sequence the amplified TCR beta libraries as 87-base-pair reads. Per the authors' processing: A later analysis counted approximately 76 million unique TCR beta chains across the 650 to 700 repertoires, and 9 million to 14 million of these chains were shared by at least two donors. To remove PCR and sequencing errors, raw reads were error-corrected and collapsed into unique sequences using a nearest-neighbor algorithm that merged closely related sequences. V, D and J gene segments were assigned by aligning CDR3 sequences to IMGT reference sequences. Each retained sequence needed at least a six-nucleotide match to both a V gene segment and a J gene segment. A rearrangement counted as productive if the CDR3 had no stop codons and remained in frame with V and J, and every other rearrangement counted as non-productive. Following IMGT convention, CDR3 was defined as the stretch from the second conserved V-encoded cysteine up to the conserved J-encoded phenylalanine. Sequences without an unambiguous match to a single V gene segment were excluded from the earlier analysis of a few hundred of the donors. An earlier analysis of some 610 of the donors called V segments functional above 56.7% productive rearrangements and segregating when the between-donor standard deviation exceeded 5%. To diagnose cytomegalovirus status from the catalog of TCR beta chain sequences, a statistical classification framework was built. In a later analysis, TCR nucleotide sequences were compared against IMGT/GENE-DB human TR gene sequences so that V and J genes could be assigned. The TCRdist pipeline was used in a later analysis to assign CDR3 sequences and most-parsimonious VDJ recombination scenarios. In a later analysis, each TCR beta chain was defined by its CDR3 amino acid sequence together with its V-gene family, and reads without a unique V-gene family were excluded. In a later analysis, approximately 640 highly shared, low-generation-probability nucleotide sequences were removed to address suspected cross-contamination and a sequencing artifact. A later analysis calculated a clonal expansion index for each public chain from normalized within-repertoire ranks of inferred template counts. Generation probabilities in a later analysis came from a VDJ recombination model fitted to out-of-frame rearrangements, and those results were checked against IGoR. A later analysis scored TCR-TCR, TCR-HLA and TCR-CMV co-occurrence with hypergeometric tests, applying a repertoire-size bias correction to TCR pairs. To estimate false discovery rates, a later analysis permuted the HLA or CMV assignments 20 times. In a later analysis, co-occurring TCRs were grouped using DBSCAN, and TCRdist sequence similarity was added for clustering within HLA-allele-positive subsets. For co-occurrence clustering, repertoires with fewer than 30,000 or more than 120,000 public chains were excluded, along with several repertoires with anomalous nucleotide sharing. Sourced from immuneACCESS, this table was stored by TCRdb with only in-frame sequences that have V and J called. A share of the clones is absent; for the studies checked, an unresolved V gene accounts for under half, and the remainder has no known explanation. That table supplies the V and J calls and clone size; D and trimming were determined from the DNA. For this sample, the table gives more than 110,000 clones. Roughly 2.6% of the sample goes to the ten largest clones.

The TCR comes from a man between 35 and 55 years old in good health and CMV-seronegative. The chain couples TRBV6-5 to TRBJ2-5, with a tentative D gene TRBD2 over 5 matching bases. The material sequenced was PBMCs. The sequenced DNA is TGTGCCAGCAGTTCGCCGTGGAGAGGGCGGGAGACCCAGTACTTC. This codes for CASSSPWRGRETQYF.